This T cell receptor beta chain is from a study of CD8+CD57+ T cells in acquired aplastic anemia. Study information: The DNA of sorted CD4+ and CD8+ cells averaged roughly 3.2 ug.

Profiling of TCR beta VDJ combinations and CDR3 sequences used genomic DNA as template. TCRdb re-analysed the reads in MiXCR, keeping a single row per CDR3 protein. Of hundreds of thousands of distinct CDR3 sequences in the sample, around 60% were seen once. CDR1 LNHNV and CDR2 YYDKDF come from the germline V gene (reference sequence). CDR3 size: 16 residues. Between the trimmed V and J ends, which lost 2 bases and 8 bases, there was a span of 19 bases. V and J are TRBV15 and TRBJ2-1; perhaps TRBD2 as D (6 bases). What was sequenced was sorted CD4+, CD8+, or CD8+CD57+ T cells (not recorded which) from PBMCs. The sequence was obtained from a human donor with severe aplastic anemia or a healthy control (not recorded which). The CDR3 nucleotides read TGTGCCACCAGCAGACACTCTAGCGTCCAGTGGGATGAGCAGTTCTTC. Residues: CATSRHSSVQWDEQFF.